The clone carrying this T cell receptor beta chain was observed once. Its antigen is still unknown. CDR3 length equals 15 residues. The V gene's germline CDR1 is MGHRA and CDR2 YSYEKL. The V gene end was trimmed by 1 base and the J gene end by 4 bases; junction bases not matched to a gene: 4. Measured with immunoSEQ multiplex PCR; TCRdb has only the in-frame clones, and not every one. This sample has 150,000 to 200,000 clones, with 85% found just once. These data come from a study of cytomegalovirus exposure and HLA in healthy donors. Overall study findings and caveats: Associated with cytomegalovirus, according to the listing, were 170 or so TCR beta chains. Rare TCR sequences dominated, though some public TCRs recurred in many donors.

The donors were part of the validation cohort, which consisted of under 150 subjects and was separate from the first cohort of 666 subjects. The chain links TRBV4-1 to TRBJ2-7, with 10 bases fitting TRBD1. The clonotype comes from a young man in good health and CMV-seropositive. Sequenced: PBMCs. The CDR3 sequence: CASSQAPGQGYEQYF. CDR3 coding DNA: TGCGCCAGCAGCCAAGCCCCGGGACAGGGGTACGAGCAGTACTTC.